This is a list of T cell receptor beta chains from one sample in a study of shared clonotypes between healthy human individuals. Profiling relied on immunoSEQ multiplex PCR, and the TCRdb table lists in-frame clones only, not all of them. The repertoire holds some 1 million clones, around four fifths seen once, with 1.4% in the top ten. Material: memory CD4+ T cells sorted from blood. The receptors were sampled from a man aged 18-30 years in good health. The CDR3 runs from the conserved cysteine through the conserved F or W.

len	v_gene	j_gene	CDR3aa
15	TRBV30	TRBJ1-1	CAWSVSVRMNTEAFF
12	TRBV11-2	TRBJ1-2	CASSDEGNGYTF
11	TRBV5-1	TRBJ2-7	CASSLMGEQYF
15	TRBV15	TRBJ2-6	CATSRDPLGANVLTF
15	TRBV10-1	TRBJ2-3	CASSEMAGASDTQYF
13	TRBV13	TRBJ2-6	CASSLAGANVLTF
14	TRBV2	TRBJ2-1	CASSPDRTNNEQFF
17	TRBV4-1	TRBJ1-6	CASSQEGGRGSNSPLHF
16	TRBV18	TRBJ1-3	CASSPRPGEGGNTIYF
15	TRBV27	TRBJ1-5	CASTPGTGGNQPQHF
14	TRBV18	TRBJ1-1	CASSPQGDITEAFF
18	TRBV7-8	TRBJ2-7	CASSLEGGSRTNSYEQYF
23	TRBV6-4	TRBJ1-1	CASSDSNGENRDKQLTMNTEAFF
14	TRBV21-1	TRBJ1-3	CASSRGVSGNTIYF
15	TRBV5-4	TRBJ2-1	CASIINTGGGIEQFF
16	TRBV4-1	TRBJ1-2	CASSQEGTGPGYGYTF
15	TRBV7-2	NA	CASSPQGTSGYEQYF
13	TRBV5-1	TRBJ1-1	CASSLEGPPEAFF
12	TRBV28	TRBJ1-4	CASRSGNEKLFF
11	TRBV2	TRBJ1-4	CASSEREKLFF
13	TRBV5-1	TRBJ2-3	CASSLVVADTQYF
11	TRBV5-8	TRBJ2-5	CASSLAQTQYF
18	TRBV27	TRBJ2-7	CASSPNPRLAGTYYEQYF
13	TRBV19	TRBJ1-1	CASNFPGGTEAFF
15	TRBV29-1	TRBJ1-1	CSVEDADSWNTEAFF
14	TRBV7-2	TRBJ2-7	CASSSLPEKYEQYF
13	TRBV14	TRBJ1-2	CASSQEFNYGYTF
15	TRBV30	TRBJ1-6	CAWSLTGPINSPLHF
15	TRBV4-3	TRBJ2-1	CASSQEAGGPHEQFF
13	TRBV18	TRBJ1-2	CASSPGQDYGYTF
16	TRBV5-1	TRBJ2-7	CASSLGGAGDSYEQYF
14	TRBV6-5	TRBJ1-1	CASSYTVTNTEAFF
16	TRBV5-3	TRBJ2-7	CARSSLIKRETGEQYF
17	TRBV19	TRBJ1-3	CASTAREQSFSGNTIYF
14	TRBV30	TRBJ1-1	CAYGPLRGSAEAFF